This TCR beta chain was captured in a study of PD-1 blockade in classical Hodgkin lymphoma. Findings of the study overall: As was reported, newly diagnosed patients showed lower baseline TCR diversity than healthy donors did.

Brentuximab vedotin exposure varied among the patients, all of whom had relapsed after autologous stem cell transplantation. Some clones are missing from TCRdb's copy, which holds only in-frame ones; the method was immunoSEQ multiplex PCR. The sample records about 98,000 clones, 80% to 95% being singletons. With regard to this clone: The antigen remains undetermined.

This material consisted of peripheral blood mononuclear cells (PBMCs), taken at baseline. This TCR was sampled from a human donor with classical Hodgkin lymphoma.

For the CDR3, the DNA is TGCAGCGCACCAGGGCTGCCCTTGAACACCGGGGAGCTGTTTTTT. Protein product: CSAPGLPLNTGELFF. The chain couples TRBV29-1 to TRBJ2-2, with a weak D call TRBD1 (5 bases). Germline CDR1 and CDR2: SQVTM and ANQGSEA. Trimming took off 7 bases at V and 1 base at J, with 16 bases between the two ends. This CDR3 has 15 amino acids.